Included here is one TCR beta chain sequence, with context. Its antigen is still unknown. This specimen belongs to a study of PD-1 blockade in mismatch repair-deficient tumors. Turning to the study itself: All were previously treated, progressing patients with 12 mismatch repair-deficient cancer types. Study-wide findings and caveats: After pembrolizumab, tumor-resident clones rose rapidly, then generally contracted before radiologic responses.

Sequenced by immunoSEQ multiplex PCR; TCRdb stores in-frame clones only, minus some. The repertoire holds about 51,000 clones, with about 84% as singletons. All patients were mismatch repair deficient, assessed by either PCR or immunohistochemistry. The CDR3 is 18 amino acids. V was clipped by 2 bases and J by 5 bases; unmatched bases: 14. Germline CDR1 and CDR2: MNHEY and SMNVEV (reference sequence). The chain has TRBV27 and TRBJ2-5; TRBD1 agrees at 10 bases. The source was peripheral blood, collected roughly 19 weeks after starting pembrolizumab. The clonotype originates from an adult with mismatch repair-deficient cancer. The CDR3 sequence: CASSLRGWQTGGEETQYF. Written as DNA, the CDR3 is TGTGCCAGCAGTTTACGGGGCTGGCAGACAGGGGGCGAGGAGACCCAGTACTTC.